The present TCR beta chain was sequenced within a study of blood T cell repertoires in COVID-19. Study overall: The origin of the acute and convalescent COVID-19 samples was the United States, Italy and Spain. In each case, the material was cDNA or gDNA derived from T cells, B-cell-depleted T cells, or PBMCs.

CDR3 length equals 14 residues. J was trimmed by 2 bases and V by 6 bases; bases with no gene match: 6. Germline lookup yields CDR1 MNHEY and CDR2 SVGAGI. In the authors' workflow: Reference gene primer amplification in the assay estimated nucleated cell counts. Produced via immunoSEQ multiplex PCR; TCRdb's table is partial and in-frame only. For V, J and clone size, that table is used; D and trimming come from the DNA. Here the sample spans about 90,000 clones, approximately 90% being singletons. This clone was seen a single time. The chain links TRBV6-5 to TRBJ2-7; 8 positions agree with TRBD1. Sequencing input: peripheral blood. The source of this sequence is a man aged 50 or older with acute or convalescent COVID-19. The CDR3 DNA reads as TGTGCCAGCAGCTACAGGGGGTCCACCTACGAGCAGTACTTC. Translated: CASSYRGSTYEQYF.